The clone carrying this T cell receptor beta chain has only a few counts. TCRdb recomputed calls from the RT-PCR reads with MiXCR, one row per CDR3 protein. The data show 98,000 or so distinct CDR3 sequences, around 38% seen once. This entry belongs to a study of patients and donors after allogeneic stem cell transplantation. This CDR3 comprises 13 residues. The rearrangement uses TRBV21-1 and TRBJ2-7; the table's TRBD2 call for D was not verified on the DNA. TRBV21-1 is marked as a pseudogene. The TCR originated in a human donor who was either an allogeneic HSCT recipient or a stem cell or donor lymphocyte infusion donor (not recorded which). It is not recorded whose cells these are; they may come from a transplant donor. The sequenced sample was blood, either unsorted or a sorted T cell fraction (not recorded which). Here the CDR3 reads CASSLAGSREQYF. In DNA, the CDR3 is TGTGCCAGCAGTTTAGCGGGATCCCGCGAGCAGTACTTC.